A selection of T cell receptor beta chains follows, all from one sample in a study of human T cells and chemical hapten exposure. TCRdb re-analysed the RACE reads in MiXCR, keeping a single row per CDR3 protein. The data contain about 120,000 distinct CDR3 sequences, about 13% of them singletons. Material: whole blood, obtained in connection with sensitization to the hapten diphenylcyclopropenone (DPC). The receptors stem from a woman aged 18-29 years with alopecia areata. Some clones in this sample may be carry-over from other donors' samples. Each CDR3 is given with its conserved first and last residue. D genes are given only for firm matches. Not every row has a clone size; where given, it reads once, few, many or a size class.

TRBV7-9	NA	TRBJ2-7	TRBD1	TGTGCCAGCAGCCCCCCGGGACAGACCTACGAGCAGTACTTC	CASSPPGQTYEQYF
TRBV18	few	TRBJ1-5	TRBD1	TGTGCCAGCTCACCACCAACAGGGGGCGCGGGCAATCAGCCCCAGCATTTT	CASSPPTGGAGNQPQHF
TRBV4-3	few	TRBJ1-2	NA	TGCGCCAGCAACCTACGAATCGGCTACTATGGCTACACCTTC	CASNLRIGYYGYTF
TRBV11-2	few	TRBJ2-6	NA	TGTGCCAGCAGCTTAGATTGGTATTCGAGGGCCAACGTCCTGACTTTC	CASSLDWYSRANVLTF
TRBV29-1	many	TRBJ1-3	NA	TGCAGCGTTGAAGGCCAAGGAAACACCATATATTTT	CSVEGQGNTIYF
TRBV7-3	NA	TRBJ2-5	TRBD2	TGTGCCAGCAGCGCAAAACTAGCGGGGGGAGGAGAGACCCAGTACTTC	CASSAKLAGGGETQYF
TRBV20-1	NA	TRBJ2-3	TRBD2	TGCAGTGCTAGAGGTCGGACTAGCGGGGGCCGCACAGATACGCAGTATTTT	CSARGRTSGGRTDTQYF
TRBV11-2	NA	TRBJ2-7	TRBD1	TGTGCCAGCAGCTCCCGACAGGGGGCGAACGAGCAGTACTTC	CASSSRQGANEQYF
TRBV14	NA	TRBJ2-2	NA	TGTGCCAGCAGCCAAGTTGGAATCAGGGCCGGGGAGCTGTTTTTT	CASSQVGIRAGELFF
TRBV7-2	many	TRBJ1-3	NA	TGTGCCAGCAGCACCAAGACCGGAAACACCATATATTTT	CASSTKTGNTIYF
TRBV29-1	many	TRBJ1-1	NA	TGCAGCGTTGATACAGGGAGGATGAGTACTGAAGCTTTCTTT	CSVDTGRMSTEAFF
TRBV27	NA	TRBJ1-1	TRBD1	TGTGCCAGCAGACCTAAGGGGGCCCCAGAAGCTTTCTTT	CASRPKGAPEAFF
TRBV7-3	NA	TRBJ2-3	TRBD2	TGTGCCAGCAGCTTTCTGGCTAGCGGGGGGGCTAATACGCAGTATTTT	CASSFLASGGANTQYF
TRBV23-1	many	TRBJ2-7	NA	TGCGCCAGCAGTCAAAAAGAGACCTACGAGCAGTACTTC	CASSQKETYEQYF
TRBV4-3	NA	TRBJ2-3	TRBD2	TGCGCCAGCAGCCAAGTTAAAGGAAGGTTAGCGGGGGTGGATACGCAGTATTTT	CASSQVKGRLAGVDTQYF
TRBV30	NA	TRBJ2-3	TRBD2	TGTGCCTGGACGGGACTAGCGGGGGGGACTTGGGATACGCAGTATTTT	CAWTGLAGGTWDTQYF
TRBV7-2	few	TRBJ2-1	NA	TGTGCCAGCAGCTTGGGATACTCCTACAATGAGCAGTTCTTC	CASSLGYSYNEQFF
TRBV7-2	NA	TRBJ1-3	NA	TGTGCCAGCAGCTTTCCCGGGGCTGGAAACACCATATATTTT	CASSFPGAGNTIYF
TRBV11-3	few	TRBJ2-2	NA	TGTGCCAGCAGCTTCCGGACGGACGGGACCGGGGAGCTGTTTTTT	CASSFRTDGTGELFF
TRBV20-1	few	TRBJ1-5	TRBD1	TGCAGTGCTAGATCCTTTACAGGGGTCCAACAGCCCCAGCATTTT	CSARSFTGVQQPQHF
TRBV10-3	NA	TRBJ2-5	TRBD1	TGTGCCATCAGTGAGTCGCTACAGGGGACAGTGGATGAGACCCAGTACTTC	CAISESLQGTVDETQYF
TRBV6-5	many	TRBJ1-6	TRBD1	TGTGCCAGCAGTTACTCGAGACAGGGGGATTCACCCCTCCACTTT	CASSYSRQGDSPLHF
TRBV6-6	NA	TRBJ1-1	NA	TGTGCCAGCAGTTTCAGGGTAGAGGCTAACACTGAAGCTTTCTTT	CASSFRVEANTEAFF
TRBV19	few	TRBJ2-7	TRBD1	TGTGCCAGTAGTCTAGCTACAGGGGGCGCGAAGCCCGAGCAGTACTTC	CASSLATGGAKPEQYF
TRBV29-1	many	TRBJ2-5	TRBD1	TGCAGCGTTGTCCGACAGGGCGGTGAGACCCAGTACTTC	CSVVRQGGETQYF
TRBV4-1	few	TRBJ2-6	NA	TGCGCCAGCAGCCAAGACAACAGGGGACTCCTTTCTGGGGCCAACGTCCTGACTTTC	CASSQDNRGLLSGANVLTF
TRBV14	NA	TRBJ2-3	NA	TGTGCCAGCAGCCCCATAAGGCGGGGACAGTCGTCAGATACGCAGTATTTT	CASSPIRRGQSSDTQYF
TRBV5-4	many	TRBJ2-3	NA	TGTGCCAGCAGCACTCCCTCGCAGGGGGATACGCAGTATTTT	CASSTPSQGDTQYF
TRBV9	few	TRBJ2-2	TRBD1	TGTGCCAGCAGTTCCGGACAGGGGAGCACCGGGGAGCTGTTTTTT	CASSSGQGSTGELFF
TRBV6-2/TRBV6-3	NA	TRBJ2-7	TRBD1	TGTGCCAGCAGATCCCCGGACAGGGGCTACGAGCAGTACTTC	CASRSPDRGYEQYF
TRBV12-3/TRBV12-4	many	TRBJ1-5	NA	TGTGCCAGCAGTCCCCTAGGGGGGGTGGGCCAGCCCCAGCATTTT	CASSPLGGVGQPQHF
TRBV7-9	few	TRBJ2-3	NA	TGTGCCAGCAGCCAACAGGGAAATACGCAGTATTTT	CASSQQGNTQYF
TRBV10-3	NA	TRBJ1-2	NA	TGTGCCATCAGTGACGATCCTGACTATGGCTACACCTTC	CAISDDPDYGYTF
TRBV27	NA	TRBJ2-7	NA	TGTGCCAGCAGCCAAGTGAGTACCTACGAGCAGTACTTC	CASSQVSTYEQYF
TRBV6-2/TRBV6-3	few	TRBJ1-5	NA	TGTGCCAGCAGTTTAATAGGGGGAAGCAATCAGCCCCAGCATTTT	CASSLIGGSNQPQHF
TRBV10-3	many	TRBJ1-1	NA	TGTGCCATCAAGCCCTCTAGGGAGAACACTGAAGCTTTCTTT	CAIKPSRENTEAFF
TRBV11-2	NA	TRBJ1-1	NA	TGTGTCAGCAGCTTAGGCAGGGGTACTGAAGCTTTCTTT	CVSSLGRGTEAFF
TRBV10-3	NA	TRBJ2-5	NA	TGTGCCATCAGTGAGGGAAACCAAGAGACCCAGTACTTC	CAISEGNQETQYF
TRBV6-2/TRBV6-3	NA	TRBJ2-5	NA	TGTGCCACCCGGGGCGGAGAGACCCAGTACTTC	CATRGGETQYF
TRBV7-9	few	TRBJ1-2	NA	TGTGCCAGCAGCCCGCAGGGTATTGGGTCTAACTATGGCTACACCTTC	CASSPQGIGSNYGYTF
TRBV5-8	NA	TRBJ2-7	TRBD1	TGTGCCAGCAGCTTTGGACAGGCAGCATACGAGCAGTACTTC	CASSFGQAAYEQYF
TRBV6-2/TRBV6-3	few	TRBJ1-2	TRBD1	TGTGCCAGCAGCCCCGGACAGGGATACAACACCTTC	CASSPGQGYNTF
TRBV6-5	many	TRBJ1-2	TRBD1	TGTGCCAGCACCCCCGGGACAGGGAGTCGTGGCTACACCTTC	CASTPGTGSRGYTF
TRBV14	few	TRBJ2-6	NA	TGTGCCAGCAGCCGAAACGGGAACTCTGGGGCCAACGTCCTGACTTTC	CASSRNGNSGANVLTF
TRBV3-1	few	TRBJ2-2	TRBD1	TGTGCCAGCAGCCAAGATCAGGGGGCGAACACCGGGGAGCTGTTTTTT	CASSQDQGANTGELFF
TRBV20-1	few	TRBJ2-1	NA	TGCAGTGCTAGAGAGACTAGGTACAATGAGCAGTTCTTC	CSARETRYNEQFF
TRBV12-2	few	TRBJ1-3	NA	TGTGCAAGTCGCTTAGCGTTTATAGTCCCTGGAAACACCATATATTTT	CASRLAFIVPGNTIYF
TRBV27	NA	TRBJ1-1	NA	TGTGCCAGCAGTTTACAAGGGTTGACTGAAGCTTTCTTT	CASSLQGLTEAFF
TRBV20-1	few	TRBJ2-1	TRBD2	TGCAGTGCTAGAGAACTAGCGGGGGCCTTCGTTGAGCAGTTCTTC	CSARELAGAFVEQFF
TRBV3-1	NA	TRBJ2-7	TRBD2	TGTGCCAGCAGCGGTCTAGCGGTTGGGGTTGGCGAGCAGTACTTC	CASSGLAVGVGEQYF
TRBV20-1	many	TRBJ1-2	NA	TGCAGCCCCAACAGGGACTATGGCTACACCTTC	CSPNRDYGYTF
TRBV20-1	NA	TRBJ1-1	TRBD1	TGCAGTGCTAGGGGTACTACTACAGGGGAAGGGACTGAAGCTTTCTTT	CSARGTTTGEGTEAFF
TRBV21-1	NA	TRBJ2-3	NA	TGTGCCAGCAGCATTAACAGGGGGATAGATACGCAGTATTTT	CASSINRGIDTQYF
TRBV30	NA	TRBJ2-1	NA	TGTGCCTGGAGCAGGGTCAATGAGCAGTTCTTC	CAWSRVNEQFF
TRBV6-2/TRBV6-3	NA	TRBJ1-5	NA	TGTGCCAGCAAGGGGCAGGAACATAGCAATCAGCCCCAGCATTTT	CASKGQEHSNQPQHF
TRBV20-1	few	TRBJ1-1	TRBD1	TGCAGTGCTGTGGACAGGGGTGGAATGAACACTGAAGCTTTCTTT	CSAVDRGGMNTEAFF
TRBV11-2	NA	TRBJ1-2	NA	TGTGCCAGCAGCTTAGATAAGGACAGCCTGTTCTATGGCTACACCTTC	CASSLDKDSLFYGYTF
TRBV7-2	NA	TRBJ2-5	TRBD1	TGTGCCAGCGCCCGGGACAGGGCACAAGAGACCCAGTACTTC	CASARDRAQETQYF
TRBV20-1	NA	TRBJ2-3	NA	TGCAGTGCTAGAGAGGGGTCCGATCCCGGGAGAGATACGCAGTATTTT	CSAREGSDPGRDTQYF
TRBV28	NA	TRBJ2-1	TRBD1	TGTGCCAGCAGCCTCCCCGGGACAGGGTCCAAGAATGAGCAGTTCTTC	CASSLPGTGSKNEQFF